The T cell receptor (beta chain) under discussion was sequenced for a study of blood T cell repertoires in COVID-19. Study at large: Both acute and convalescent COVID-19 samples were obtained from the United States, Italy and Spain.

This clone came up a few times. The length of the CDR3 is 14 residues. Trimming took off 3 bases at V and 0 bases at J, with 3 bases between the two ends. Germline loops: CDR1 MNHEY, CDR2 SMNVEV (reference sequence). Original data processing: Estimation of nucleated cell counts relied on the amplification of reference gene primers. Assay: immunoSEQ multiplex PCR; the TCRdb copy retains only in-frame clones and omits some. The V and J calls and clone size were taken over from that table, and D and trimming were inferred from the DNA. In the table there are 110,000 or so clones, 70% to 90% of which are singletons.

The rearrangement joins TRBV27 to TRBJ1-6; unclear D gene. This TCR was recovered from a woman between 65 and 79 years old who had recovered from COVID-19. The sample comprised peripheral blood. The CDR3: CASSFGSYNSPLHF. Written as DNA, the CDR3 is TGTGCCAGCAGTTTCGGCTCCTATAATTCACCCCTCCACTTT.